This TCR beta chain was identified during a study of OX40 agonist ivuxolimab in advanced cancers. For the study at large: Participants, 82.7% male, averaged approximately 56 years of age, ranging from roughly 20 to 85. Study-wide findings and caveats: CD4+ T cells averaged fewer expanded clones than CD8+ T cells. Clonal expansion by week 6 occurred in CD4+ and CD8+ blood T cells (at 0.1 to 3.0 mg/kg).

As for this clone: Its antigen is not identified.

V lost 5 bases, J lost 2 bases, and 12 bases lay in between. The CDR3 runs 14 residues. Germline V lookup: CDR1 LNHDA, CDR2 SQIVND (reference sequence). Data came from immunoSEQ multiplex PCR; TCRdb stores just in-frame clones and leaves some out. Of some 52,000 clones listed, 86% were seen once; the top ten hold roughly 6.7%. The chain employs TRBV19 and TRBJ1-1; D remains unclear. This TCR was sampled from an adult with an advanced solid tumor such as melanoma, head and neck, liver or kidney cancer. The input for sequencing was CD4+ or CD8+ T cells sorted from blood, taken in a trial of the OX40 agonist ivuxolimab. The CDR3 DNA reads TGTGCCAGTAGTTACGAAACAGCTAACACTGAAGCTTTCTTT. Translation gives CASSYETANTEAFF.